The rows below give T cell receptor beta chains drawn from one sample of a study of cytomegalovirus exposure and HLA in healthy donors. TCRdb's copy holds only in-frame clones and misses some; the assay was immunoSEQ multiplex PCR. Among over 250,000 clones listed, around 87% were seen once. Sequencing used PBMCs. These receptors originate from a young woman in good health and CMV-seropositive. Each CDR3 is given with its conserved first and last residue. The D gene is left open where the match is weak. Clone size is not always given. Where it is, it says once, few, many or a class for expanded clones.

TRBV4-3,TRBJ1-4,.,.,TGCGCCAGCAGCCAAGATATCGAGATGGGGGCGCGGGGTGAAAAACTGTTTTTT,CASSQDIEMGARGEKLFF
TRBV2,TRBJ2-1,.,.,TGTGCCAGCAGTGAATGGTCCTACAATGAGCAGTTCTTC,CASSEWSYNEQFF
TRBV7-9,TRBJ2-7,TRBD1,.,TGTGCCAGCAGGCAGGGGGAGTACGAGCAGTACTTC,CASRQGEYEQYF
TRBV9,TRBJ2-4,.,.,TGTGCCAGCAGCGTAGCCAGGGTTTACCCCCGGTACTTC,CASSVARVYPRYF
TRBV10-2,TRBJ2-7,.,.,TGCGCCAGCATCCCCGGGACTTGGGGTCGGGAGCAGTACTTC,CASIPGTWGREQYF
TRBV15,TRBJ2-7,TRBD1,once,TGTGCCACCAGCAGAGCCCCGGTACAGGGGTCGAGGGACGAGCAGTACTTC,CATSRAPVQGSRDEQYF
TRBV2,TRBJ1-2,TRBD1,.,TGTGCCAGCATTGCTAGAGCCGGGACAGGACATGGCTACACCTTC,CASIARAGTGHGYTF
TRBV19,TRBJ2-7,TRBD2,once,TGTGCCAGTAGCCTGACTAGCGGGAGGCCCACCTTTTCCTACGAGCAGTACTTC,CASSLTSGRPTFSYEQYF
TRBV30,TRBJ2-2,TRBD1,.,TGTGCCTGGAGGATTGGGACAGGAGGCACCGGGGAGCTGTTTTTT,CAWRIGTGGTGELFF
TRBV27,TRBJ2-4,TRBD2,few,TGTGCCAGCAGTTTTCGGCGGGAGGTTATTCAGTACTTC,CASSFRREVIQYF
TRBV6-5,TRBJ1-1,.,.,TGTGCCAGCAGCTCCGCGTCCTTTGGGACTGAAGCTTTCTTT,CASSSASFGTEAFF
TRBV6-4,TRBJ2-1,TRBD2,once,TGTGCCAGCAGTGACTCGCTAGAAGCGGGGGATGAGCAGTTCTTC,CASSDSLEAGDEQFF
TRBV29-1,TRBJ2-5,.,.,TGCAGCGTTGAATATGGTGTAGGCGGTGGGTGGGAGACCCAGTACTTC,CSVEYGVGGGWETQYF
TRBV29-1,TRBJ2-3,TRBD2,.,TGCAGCGTTACACGGGGGACTAGCGGGAGGGGTGCAGATACGCAGTATTTT,CSVTRGTSGRGADTQYF
TRBV2,TRBJ2-5,TRBD2,.,TGTGCCAGCAGTGAATTAACTAGCGTAGAGACCCAGTACTTC,CASSELTSVETQYF
TRBV4-3,TRBJ2-1,TRBD2,once,TGCGCCAGCAGCCAAGGGACTAGCGGGGTTGATGAGCAGTTCTTC,CASSQGTSGVDEQFF
TRBV2,TRBJ1-1,.,.,TGTGCCAGCAGTGAGACACTGAACACTGAAGCTTTCTTT,CASSETLNTEAFF
TRBV28,TRBJ2-2,TRBD1,once,TGTGCCAGCAGTTTATCCCCTGGGCCACAGGGGCCAAGAACCGGGGAGCTGTTTTTT,CASSLSPGPQGPRTGELFF
TRBV5-1,TRBJ2-3,TRBD2,.,TGCGCCAGCAGCTCCAGCGGGGCCCGCACAGATACGCAGTATTTT,CASSSSGARTDTQYF
TRBV28,TRBJ1-6,TRBD1,few,TGTGCCAGCAGTAGAGGGGGCCGGTCACCCCTCCACTTT,CASSRGGRSPLHF